This T cell receptor (beta chain) was retrieved from a study of CD8 T cells in ankylosing spondylitis. Study-level points and caveats: Clones linked to the disease showed a CD8+ phenotype. They occurred at relatively low frequencies in peripheral blood. Clones linked to disease were reported to show significant enrichment in matched ankylosing spondylitis synovial fluid.

The CDR3 is 15 residues long. The germline V gene encodes CDR1 SGHRS and CDR2 YFSETQ. Trimming removed 4 bases from V and 3 bases from J; junction bases left unmatched: 8. This clonotype was picked up a small number of times. Antigen: not known. TCRdb processed the 5' RACE reads anew with MiXCR; each CDR3 protein has one entry. The sample holds some 130,000 distinct CDR3 sequences; 6.5% to 8.5% are singletons and the top ten take 6% to 9.5%. V and J are TRBV5-1 and TRBJ2-7; TRBD1 agrees at 9 bases. The sequencing input was synovial fluid, either unsorted or a sorted T cell fraction (not recorded which). This TCR came from a male donor with ankylosing spondylitis. CDR3 loop: CASSPWGDRDYEQYF. CDR3 nucleotides: TGCGCCAGCAGCCCCTGGGGGGACAGGGACTACGAGCAGTACTTC.